One sample yielded the 21 T cell receptor beta chains listed below, sequenced in a study of blood T cell repertoires in COVID-19. Sequencing was performed with immunoSEQ multiplex PCR; in TCRdb, only in-frame clones are kept and a portion is missing. The data show more than 150,000 clones, with around 85% seen just once and roughly 20% held by the top ten. The sequenced material came from peripheral blood. The origin of the receptors is a man aged 70 or older with active or convalescent COVID-19.

V gene TRBV23-1 combines with J gene TRBJ2-7, with 7 bases aligning to TRBD1. TRBV23-1 is recorded as an ORF, its role being uncertain. V lost 3 bases to trimming and J lost 7 bases; unmatched junction nucleotides: 12. This CDR3 is 15 amino acids long. CDR3 sequence reads: CASSHWTGITREQYF. CDR3 sequence (DNA): TGCGCCAGCAGTCACTGGACAGGCATCACGAGGGAGCAGTACTTC.

The chain joins TRBV2 to TRBJ1-5, with D tentatively TRBD1 (5 bases). Germline CDR1 SNHLY, CDR2 FYNNEI. The CDR3 runs 15 residues. V was trimmed by 3 bases and J by 3 bases, leaving 12 bases between them. CDR3 sequence reads: CASSDDGAINQPQHF. Written as DNA, the CDR3 is TGTGCCAGCAGTGACGATGGGGCGATCAATCAGCCCCAGCATTTT.

The chain couples TRBV5-4 to TRBJ2-4; 10 nucleotides match TRBD2. The CDR3 is made up of 15 amino acids. J gave up 10 bases and V 4 bases, and 11 bases lay outside the gene matches. Germline V gene data show CDR1 as SGHNT and CDR2 as YYREEE (reference sequence). In DNA, the CDR3 is TGTGCCAGCAGCAGGGCCGGGACTAGCGTCAGGATTCAGTACTTC. It encodes CASSRAGTSVRIQYF.

This chain joins TRBV9 and TRBJ2-1; 7 nucleotides agree with TRBD2. This CDR3 contains 15 residues. The germline gives CDR1 SGDLS, CDR2 YYNGEE. V was clipped by 4 bases and J by 8 bases; unmatched bases: 12. Here the CDR3 reads CASSSSSGMGYEQFF. Written as DNA, the CDR3 is TGTGCCAGCAGCTCTAGCAGCGGGATGGGCTATGAGCAGTTCTTC.

V usage is TRBV6-6 and J usage is TRBJ1-1; D is possibly TRBD1 (5 bases). The V end lost 8 bases, the J end lost 1 base, and 14 bases lay between the germline ends. The CDR3 contains 14 residues. CDR1 is MNHNY and CDR2 is SVGAGI in the germline V gene (reference sequence). The CDR3 nucleotides read TGTGCCAGCCGACGAACGGACAAGAACACTGAAGCTTTCTTT. This encodes CASRRTDKNTEAFF.

The chain employs TRBV27 and TRBJ1-2; TRBD1 agrees at 8 bases. This CDR3 contains 13 residues. Germline V gene sequence: CDR1 MNHEY, CDR2 SMNVEV (reference sequence). V lost 5 bases and J lost 4; bases outside the gene matches: 3. CDR3: CASSRTGTYGYTF. CDR3 nucleotides: TGTGCCAGCAGTAGGACAGGGACCTATGGCTACACCTTC.

This chain joins TRBV15 and TRBJ1-5, with a possible D match to TRBD1 (5 bases). CDR1 is LNHNV, CDR2 YYDKDF, per germline (reference sequence). The CDR3 spans 17 residues. The germline V and J ends were trimmed by 0 bases and 4 bases, with 16 bases remaining between them. The CDR3 loop reads CATSRDLMGGRNQPQHF. DNA of the CDR3: TGTGCCACCAGCAGAGATCTCATGGGGGGACGGAATCAGCCCCAGCATTTT.

J is TRBJ1-5 and V is TRBV2; unclear D gene. V was trimmed by 4 bases and J by 4 bases, leaving 8 bases between them. Germline loops: CDR1 SNHLY, CDR2 FYNNEI. The CDR3 length is 13 residues. The CDR3, as DNA: TGTGCCAGCAGTGGGGAGAAAAATCAGCCCCAGCATTTT. Its protein product is CASSGEKNQPQHF.

The V call is TRBV6-5, the J call TRBJ2-7, with 8 bases lining up with TRBD2. Trimming at V came to 7 bases and at J to 2 bases, leaving 10 bases not matched to a gene. The CDR3 totals 15 residues. CDR1 and CDR2 (germline): MNHEY, SVGAGI. CDR3 in DNA: TGTGCCAGCACGAAGGCCCCGGGACTAGCCTACGAGCAGTACTTC. Translating gives CASTKAPGLAYEQYF.

This clone was observed once. The V gene is TRBV10-2, the J gene TRBJ2-6, with 9 nucleotides matching TRBD2. Per germline, CDR1 WSHSY and CDR2 SAAADI. The CDR3 has 17 residues. J lost 0 bases, V lost 6 bases, and 6 bases had no gene match. CDR3 sequence: CASRGLAVSSGANVLTF. CDR3 DNA sequence: TGCGCCAGCAGGGGACTAGCTGTTAGCTCTGGGGCCAACGTCCTGACTTTC.

A single count supports this clone. The chain joins TRBV7-2 to TRBJ1-1; unclear D gene. CDR1 and CDR2 from the germline V gene are SGHTA and FQGNSA. CDR3 length equals 13 residues. V was pared by 1 base and J by 7 bases, with 10 bases between. CDR3 in amino acids: CASSLEQASEAFF. CDR3 nucleotide sequence: TGTGCCAGCAGCTTAGAACAAGCTAGTGAAGCTTTCTTT.

The CDR3 nucleotides read TGTGCCAGCAGTTCCAATGCTGAAGCTTTCTTT. Translating gives CASSSNAEAFF. The J gene is TRBJ1-1, the V gene TRBV28; D ambiguous. With 4 bases removed from V and 6 bases from J, the gap between germline ends came to 6 bases. The germline gives CDR1 MDHEN, CDR2 SYDVKM. The CDR3 contains 11 residues.

This clone appeared a few times. This chain uses TRBV5-1 with TRBJ2-7, with 13 bases identical to TRBD2. Per the germline V gene, CDR1 is SGHRS and CDR2 is YFSETQ. This CDR3 has 15 amino acids. Losses at the gene ends were 3 bases for V and 5 bases for J; bases not matched to a gene: 5. The CDR3 here is CASSSGLAGVHEQYF. Written as DNA, the CDR3 is TGCGCCAGCAGCTCTGGACTAGCGGGAGTCCACGAGCAGTACTTC.

This chain joins TRBV6-5 and TRBJ2-7; D might be TRBD1 (5 bases). The CDR3 consists of 16 residues. V lost 2 bases and J lost 2, with 16 bases in between. Looked up from germline, CDR1 is MNHEY and CDR2 is SVGAGI. CDR3 nucleotides: TGTGCCAGCAGTTACGGGGCCGGCGACAGAGCCTACGAGCAGTACTTC. This codes for CASSYGAGDRAYEQYF.

The chain uses TRBV5-6 and TRBJ1-5; 8 nucleotides match TRBD1. The ends lost 4 bases at V and 11 bases at J; junction bases unmatched: 5. The CDR3 loop spans 12 amino acids. In germline, CDR1 is SGHDT, CDR2 YYEEEE. CDR3 in amino acids: CASSQKQGAQHF. In DNA form, the CDR3 reads TGTGCCAGCAGCCAGAAACAGGGGGCCCAGCATTTT.

This rearrangement joins TRBV7-9 to TRBJ1-1; D may be TRBD1 (5 bases). The CDR3 extends over 16 amino acids. V was clipped by 5 bases and J by 1 base, with 17 bases between them. Germline V gene sequence: CDR1 SEHNR, CDR2 FQNEAQ (reference sequence). CDR3 coding DNA: TGTGCCAGCAGCCCCCAGGGCGCAGCTCCGAACACTGAAGCTTTCTTT. Translation: CASSPQGAAPNTEAFF.

The rearrangement uses TRBV10-2 and TRBJ1-2, with TRBD1 matching over 7 bases. The CDR3 loop spans 16 amino acids. Trimming cost V 6 bases and J 3 bases; bases outside gene matches: 13. Germline loops: CDR1 WSHSY, CDR2 SAAADI. CDR3: CASSVGTAQAHYGYTF. CDR3 in DNA: TGCGCCAGCAGCGTCGGGACAGCTCAAGCCCACTATGGCTACACCTTC.

As DNA, the CDR3 is TGTGCCAGCAGTTCTATCCCGAGGACAGTCGTTGGCTACACCTTC. It yields the protein CASSSIPRTVVGYTF. The chain combines TRBV14 with TRBJ1-2; possible D gene TRBD1, 6 bases. Germline lookup yields CDR1 SGHDN and CDR2 FVKESK. Trimming removed 6 bases from V and 7 bases from J, with 21 bases in between. This CDR3 has 15 residues.

J is TRBJ2-1 and V is TRBV7-3, with D possibly matching TRBD1 (6 bases). V shed 4 bases and J shed 4 bases, with 17 bases lying between them. In germline, CDR1 is SGHTA, CDR2 FQGTGA. The CDR3 is 16 residues long. This CDR3 reads CASSSGQLSLYNEQFF. CDR3 DNA sequence: TGTGCCAGCAGCTCCGGACAGCTTTCCCTATACAATGAGCAGTTCTTC.

The chain carries TRBV19 and TRBJ1-5; 7 positions agree with TRBD1. The germline V gene has CDR1 LNHDA and CDR2 SQIVND (reference sequence). The junction had 5 bases not matched to a gene; V was cut back by 0 bases and J by 3 bases. The CDR3 is 16 amino acids. The CDR3 DNA reads as TGTGCCAGTAGTATAGAGACACAGGGGTTCAATCAGCCCCAGCATTTT. It translates to CASSIETQGFNQPQHF.

V gene TRBV7-9 combines with J gene TRBJ1-2; D ambiguous. The V end was cut by 6 bases, the J end by 3 bases, with 8 bases between. Germline assignment: CDR1 SEHNR and CDR2 FQNEAQ (reference sequence). CDR3 length: 12 residues. Here the CDR3 reads CASSRVDYGYTF. In DNA, the CDR3 is TGTGCCAGCAGTCGGGTAGACTATGGCTACACCTTC.